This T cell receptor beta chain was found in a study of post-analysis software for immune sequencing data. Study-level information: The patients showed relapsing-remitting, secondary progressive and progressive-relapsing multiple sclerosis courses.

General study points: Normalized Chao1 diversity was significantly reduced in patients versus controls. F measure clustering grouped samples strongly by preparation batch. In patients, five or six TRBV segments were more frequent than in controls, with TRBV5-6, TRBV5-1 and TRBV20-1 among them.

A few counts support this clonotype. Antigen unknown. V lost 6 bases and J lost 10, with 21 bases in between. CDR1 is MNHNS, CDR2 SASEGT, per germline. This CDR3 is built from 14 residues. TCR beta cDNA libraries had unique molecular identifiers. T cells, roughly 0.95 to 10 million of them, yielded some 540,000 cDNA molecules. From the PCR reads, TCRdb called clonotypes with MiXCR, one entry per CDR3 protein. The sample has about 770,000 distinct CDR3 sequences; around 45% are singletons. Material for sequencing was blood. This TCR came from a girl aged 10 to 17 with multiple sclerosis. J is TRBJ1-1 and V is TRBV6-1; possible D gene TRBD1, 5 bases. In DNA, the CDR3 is TGTGCCAGCAGCCTACCCGCGGGGCGGGAGAGAGCTTTCTTT. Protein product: CASSLPAGRERAFF.